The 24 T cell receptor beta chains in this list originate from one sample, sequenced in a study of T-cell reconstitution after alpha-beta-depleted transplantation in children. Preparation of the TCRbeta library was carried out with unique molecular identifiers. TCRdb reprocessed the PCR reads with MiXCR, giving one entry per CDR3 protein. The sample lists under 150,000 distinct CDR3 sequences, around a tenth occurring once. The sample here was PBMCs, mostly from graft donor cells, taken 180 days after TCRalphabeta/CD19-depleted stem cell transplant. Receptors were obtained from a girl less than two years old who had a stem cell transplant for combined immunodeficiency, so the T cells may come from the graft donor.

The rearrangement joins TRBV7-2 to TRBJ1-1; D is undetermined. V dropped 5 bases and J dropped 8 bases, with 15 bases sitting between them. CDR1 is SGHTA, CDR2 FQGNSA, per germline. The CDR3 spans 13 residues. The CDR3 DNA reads TGTGCCAGCAGCCTAACCCGGACGGACGAAGCTTTCTTT. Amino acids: CASSLTRTDEAFF.

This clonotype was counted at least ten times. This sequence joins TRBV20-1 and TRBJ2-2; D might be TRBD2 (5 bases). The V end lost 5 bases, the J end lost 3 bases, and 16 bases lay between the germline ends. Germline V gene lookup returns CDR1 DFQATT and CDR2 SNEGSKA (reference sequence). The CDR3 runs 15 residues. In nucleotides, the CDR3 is TGCAGTGCTTTTGGACTTGGATGGGACACCGGGGAGCTGTTTTTT. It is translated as CSAFGLGWDTGELFF.

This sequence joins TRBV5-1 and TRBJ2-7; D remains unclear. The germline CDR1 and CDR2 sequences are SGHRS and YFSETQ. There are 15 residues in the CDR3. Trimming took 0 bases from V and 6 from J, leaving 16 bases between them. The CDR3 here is CASSLAGQVRCEQYF. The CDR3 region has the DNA TGCGCCAGCAGCTTGGCCGGTCAGGTCCGTTGCGAGCAGTACTTC.

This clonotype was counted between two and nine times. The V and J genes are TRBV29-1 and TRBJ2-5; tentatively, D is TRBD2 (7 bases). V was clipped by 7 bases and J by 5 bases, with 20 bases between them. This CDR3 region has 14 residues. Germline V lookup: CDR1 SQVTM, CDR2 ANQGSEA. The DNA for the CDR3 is TGCAGCGGTGGGGGCGGGGGCGCTTGGGAGACCCAGTACTTC. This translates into CSGGGGGAWETQYF. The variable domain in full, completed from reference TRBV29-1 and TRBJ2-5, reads SAVISQKPSRDICQRGTSLTIQCQVDSQVTMMFWYRQQPGQSLTLIATANQGSEATYESGFVIDKFPISRPNLTFSTLTVSNMSPEDSSIYLCSGGGGGAWETQYFGPGTRLLVL.

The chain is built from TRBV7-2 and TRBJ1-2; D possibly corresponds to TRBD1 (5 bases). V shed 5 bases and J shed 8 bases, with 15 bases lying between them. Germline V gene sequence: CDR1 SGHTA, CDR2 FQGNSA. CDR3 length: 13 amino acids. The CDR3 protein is CASSHKGTLGYTF. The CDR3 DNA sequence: TGTGCCAGCAGCCACAAGGGGACCCTCGGCTACACCTTC. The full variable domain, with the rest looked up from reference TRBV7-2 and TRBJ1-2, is GAGVSQSPSNKVTEKGKDVELRCDPISGHTALYWYRQSLGQGLEFLIYFQGNSAPDKSGLPSDRFSAERTGGSVSTLTIQRTQQEDSAVYLCASSHKGTLGYTFGSGTRLTVV.

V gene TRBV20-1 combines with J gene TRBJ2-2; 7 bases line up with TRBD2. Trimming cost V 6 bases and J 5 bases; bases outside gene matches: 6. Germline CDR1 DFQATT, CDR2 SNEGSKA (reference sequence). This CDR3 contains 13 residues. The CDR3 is CSAQTSSTGELFF. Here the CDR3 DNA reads TGCAGTGCCCAGACTAGCAGTACCGGGGAGCTGTTTTTT.

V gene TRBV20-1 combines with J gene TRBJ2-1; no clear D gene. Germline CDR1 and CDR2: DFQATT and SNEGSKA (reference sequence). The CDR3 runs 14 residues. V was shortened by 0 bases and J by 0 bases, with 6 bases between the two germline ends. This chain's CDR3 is CSARDWSSYNEQFF. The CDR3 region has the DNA TGCAGTGCTAGAGACTGGTCCTCCTACAATGAGCAGTTCTTC.

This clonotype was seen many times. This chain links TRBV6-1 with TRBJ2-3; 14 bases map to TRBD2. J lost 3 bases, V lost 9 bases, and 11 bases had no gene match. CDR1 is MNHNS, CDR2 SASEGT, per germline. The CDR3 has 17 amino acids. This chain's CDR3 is CASGGTSGRTLTDTQYF. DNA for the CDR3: TGTGCCAGTGGAGGGACTAGCGGGAGAACACTGACAGATACGCAGTATTTT.

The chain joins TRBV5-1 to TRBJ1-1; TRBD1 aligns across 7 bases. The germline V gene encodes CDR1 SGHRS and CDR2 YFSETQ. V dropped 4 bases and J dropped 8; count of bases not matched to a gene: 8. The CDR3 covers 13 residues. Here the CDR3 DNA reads TGCGCCAGCAGCATTAACAGGGGTCTAGAAGCTTTCTTT. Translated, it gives CASSINRGLEAFF.

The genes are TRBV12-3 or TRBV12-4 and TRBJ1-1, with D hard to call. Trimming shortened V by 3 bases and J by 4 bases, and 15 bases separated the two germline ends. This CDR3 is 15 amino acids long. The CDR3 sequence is CASSLRPGGSTEAFF. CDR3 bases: TGTGCCAGCAGTTTGAGGCCAGGAGGAAGCACTGAAGCTTTCTTT.

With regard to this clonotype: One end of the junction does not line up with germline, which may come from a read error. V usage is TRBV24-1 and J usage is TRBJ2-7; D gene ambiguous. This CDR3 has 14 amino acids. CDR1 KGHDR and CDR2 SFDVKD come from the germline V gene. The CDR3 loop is CATSEGYPSSEQYF. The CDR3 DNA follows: TGTGCCACCAGTGAGGGGTACCCCTCCTCCGAGCAGTACTTC.

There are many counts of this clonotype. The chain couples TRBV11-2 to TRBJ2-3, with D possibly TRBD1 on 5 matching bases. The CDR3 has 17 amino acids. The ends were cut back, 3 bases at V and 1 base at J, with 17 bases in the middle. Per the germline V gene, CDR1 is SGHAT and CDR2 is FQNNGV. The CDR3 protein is CASSLMSGRFGTDTQYF. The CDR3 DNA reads TGTGCCAGCAGCTTGATGTCAGGGCGATTCGGCACAGATACGCAGTATTTT.

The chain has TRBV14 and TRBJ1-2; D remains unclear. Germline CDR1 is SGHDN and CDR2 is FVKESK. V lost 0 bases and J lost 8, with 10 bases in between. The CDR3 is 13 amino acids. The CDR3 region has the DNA TGTGCCAGCAGCCAAGAGTTCCGGGAGGGCTACACCTTC. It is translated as CASSQEFREGYTF.

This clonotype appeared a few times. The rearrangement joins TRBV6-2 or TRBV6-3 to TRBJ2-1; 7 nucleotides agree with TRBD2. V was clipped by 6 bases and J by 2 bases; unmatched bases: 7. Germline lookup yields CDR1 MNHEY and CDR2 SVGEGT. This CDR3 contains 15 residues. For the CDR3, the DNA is TGTGCCAGCAGCCGATCCAGCGGGGCCTACAATGAGCAGTTCTTC. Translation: CASSRSSGAYNEQFF.

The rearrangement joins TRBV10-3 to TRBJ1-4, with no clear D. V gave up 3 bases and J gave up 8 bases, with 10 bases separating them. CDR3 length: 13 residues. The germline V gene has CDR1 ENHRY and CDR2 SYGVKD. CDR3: CAISEKPLEKLFF. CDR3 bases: TGTGCCATCAGTGAAAAGCCGCTAGAAAAACTGTTTTTT.

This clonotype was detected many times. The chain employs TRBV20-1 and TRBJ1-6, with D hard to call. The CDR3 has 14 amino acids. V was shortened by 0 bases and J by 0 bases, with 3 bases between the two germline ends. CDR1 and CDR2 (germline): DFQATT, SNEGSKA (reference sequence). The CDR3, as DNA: TGCAGTGCTAGAGACCTCTCCTATAATTCACCCCTCCACTTT. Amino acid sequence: CSARDLSYNSPLHF.

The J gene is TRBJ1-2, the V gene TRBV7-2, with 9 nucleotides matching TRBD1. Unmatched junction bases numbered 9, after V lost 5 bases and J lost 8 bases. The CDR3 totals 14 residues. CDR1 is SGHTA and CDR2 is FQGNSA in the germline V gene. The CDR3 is CASSNRQGVGGYTF. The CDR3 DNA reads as TGTGCCAGCAGCAACCGACAGGGGGTTGGCGGCTACACCTTC.

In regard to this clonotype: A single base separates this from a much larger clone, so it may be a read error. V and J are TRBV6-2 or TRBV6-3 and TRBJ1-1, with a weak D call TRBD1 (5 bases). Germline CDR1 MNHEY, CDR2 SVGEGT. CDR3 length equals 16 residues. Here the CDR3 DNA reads TGTGCCGGCAGAACGCCTCCGGGACGAAAGAACACTGAAGCTTTCTTT. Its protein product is CAGRTPPGRKNTEAFF.

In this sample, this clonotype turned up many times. The CDR3 is CATSTPAISYEQYF. CDR3 nucleotides: TGTGCCACCAGCACCCCGGCCATTTCCTACGAGCAGTACTTC. This chain joins TRBV15 and TRBJ2-7; D not certain. Deletions cut 4 bases from V and 1 base from J, with 11 bases between. The CDR3 is 14 residues long. The germline CDR1 and CDR2 sequences are LNHNV and YYDKDF (reference sequence).

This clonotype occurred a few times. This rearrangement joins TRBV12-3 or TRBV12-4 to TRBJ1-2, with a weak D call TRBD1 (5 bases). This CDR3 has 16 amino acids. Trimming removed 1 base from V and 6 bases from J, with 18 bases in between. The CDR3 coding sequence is TGTGCCAGCAGTTTAGGACTGGACCTCCTGGGGGATGGCTACACCTTC. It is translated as CASSLGLDLLGDGYTF.

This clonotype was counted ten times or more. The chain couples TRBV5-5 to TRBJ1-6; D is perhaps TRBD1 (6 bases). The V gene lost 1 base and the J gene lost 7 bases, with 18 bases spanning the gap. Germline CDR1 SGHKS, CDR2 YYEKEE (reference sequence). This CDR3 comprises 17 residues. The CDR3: CASSLRLGTRQNSPLHF. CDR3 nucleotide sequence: TGTGCCAGCAGCTTGAGGTTGGGGACACGGCAAAATTCACCCCTCCACTTT. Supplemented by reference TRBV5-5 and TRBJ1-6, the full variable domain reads DAGVTQSPTHLIKTRGQQVTLRCSPISGHKSVSWYQQVLGQGPQFIFQYYEKEERGRGNFPDRFSARQFPNYSSELNVNALLLGDSALYLCASSLRLGTRQNSPLHFGNGTRLTVT.

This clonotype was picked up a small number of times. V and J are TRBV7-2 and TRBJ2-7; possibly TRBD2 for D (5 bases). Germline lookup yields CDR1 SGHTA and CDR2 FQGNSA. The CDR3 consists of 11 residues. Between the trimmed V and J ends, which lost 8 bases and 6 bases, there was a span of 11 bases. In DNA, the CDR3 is TGTGCCAGCTTAGGTGGGAGCGAGCAGTACTTC. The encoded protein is CASLGGSEQYF.

CDR3 sequence: CASSLAQGSFGGYTF. The CDR3 coding sequence is TGCGCCAGCAGCTTGGCACAGGGGTCGTTTGGTGGCTACACCTTC. The V and J genes are TRBV5-1 and TRBJ1-2; 7 bases align to TRBD1. CDR1 is SGHRS, CDR2 YFSETQ, per germline. The CDR3 runs 15 residues. V was clipped by 0 bases and J by 7 bases; unmatched bases: 9.

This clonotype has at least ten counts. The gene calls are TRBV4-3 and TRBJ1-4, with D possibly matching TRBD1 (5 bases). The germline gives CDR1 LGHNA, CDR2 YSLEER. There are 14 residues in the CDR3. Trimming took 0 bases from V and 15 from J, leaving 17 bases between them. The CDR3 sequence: CASSQESQGRRVFF. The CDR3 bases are TGCGCCAGCAGCCAAGAAAGCCAGGGAAGGAGGGTGTTTTTT.